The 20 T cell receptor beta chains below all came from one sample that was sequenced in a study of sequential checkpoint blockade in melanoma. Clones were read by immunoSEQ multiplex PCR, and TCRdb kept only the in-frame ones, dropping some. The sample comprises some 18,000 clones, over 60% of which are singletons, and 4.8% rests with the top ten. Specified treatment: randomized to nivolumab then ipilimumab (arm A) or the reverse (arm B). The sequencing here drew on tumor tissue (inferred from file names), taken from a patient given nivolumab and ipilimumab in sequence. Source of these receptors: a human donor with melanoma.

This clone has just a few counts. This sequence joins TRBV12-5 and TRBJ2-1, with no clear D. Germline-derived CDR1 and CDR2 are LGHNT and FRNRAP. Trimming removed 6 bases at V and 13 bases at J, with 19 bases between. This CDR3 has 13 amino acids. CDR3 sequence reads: CASGIALEYPQFF. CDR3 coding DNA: TGTGCTAGTGGAATAGCCCTTGAGTACCCTCAGTTCTTC.

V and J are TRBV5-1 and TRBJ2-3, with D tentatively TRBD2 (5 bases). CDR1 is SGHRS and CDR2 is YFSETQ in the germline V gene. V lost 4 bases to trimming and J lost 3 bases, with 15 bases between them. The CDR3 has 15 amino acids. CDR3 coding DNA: TGCGCCAGCAGCCACCTCGGGGAATGGACAGATACGCAGTATTTT. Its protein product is CASSHLGEWTDTQYF.

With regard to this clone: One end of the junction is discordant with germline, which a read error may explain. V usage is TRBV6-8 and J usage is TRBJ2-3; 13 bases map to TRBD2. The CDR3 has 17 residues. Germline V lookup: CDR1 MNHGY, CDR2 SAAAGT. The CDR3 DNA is TGTGCCATCAGTGACTCGACTAGCGGGAGGCTGGCAGATACGCAGTATTTT. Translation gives CAISDSTSGRLADTQYF.

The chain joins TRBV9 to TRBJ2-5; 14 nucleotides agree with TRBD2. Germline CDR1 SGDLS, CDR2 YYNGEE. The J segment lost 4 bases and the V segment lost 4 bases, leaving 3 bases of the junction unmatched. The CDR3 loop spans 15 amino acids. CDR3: CASSPGTSGRETQYF. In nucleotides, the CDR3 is TGTGCCAGCAGCCCCGGGACTAGCGGGAGAGAGACCCAGTACTTC.

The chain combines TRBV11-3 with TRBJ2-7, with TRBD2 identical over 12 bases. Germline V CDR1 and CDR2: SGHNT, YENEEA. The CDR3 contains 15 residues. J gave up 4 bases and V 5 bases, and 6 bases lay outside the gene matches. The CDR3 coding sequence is TGTGCCAGCAGCCTTCGACTAGCGGGAGCGTACGAGCAGTACTTC. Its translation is CASSLRLAGAYEQYF. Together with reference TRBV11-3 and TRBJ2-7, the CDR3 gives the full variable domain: EAGVVQSPRYKIIEKKQPVAFWCNPISGHNTLYWYLQNLGQGPELLIRYENEEAVDDSQLPKDRFSAERLKGVDSTLKIQPAELGDSAVYLCASSLRLAGAYEQYFGPGTRLTVT.

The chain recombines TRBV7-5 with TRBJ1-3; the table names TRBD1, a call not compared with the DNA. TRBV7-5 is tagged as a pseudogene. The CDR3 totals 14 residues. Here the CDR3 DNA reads TGTGCCAGCAGCTACAGGGTAGCGGGAAACACCATATATTTT. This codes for CASSYRVAGNTIYF.

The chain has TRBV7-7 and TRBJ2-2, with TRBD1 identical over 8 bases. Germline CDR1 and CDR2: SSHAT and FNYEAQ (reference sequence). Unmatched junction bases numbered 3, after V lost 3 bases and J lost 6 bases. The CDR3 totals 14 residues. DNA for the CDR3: TGTGCCAGCAGCTTGAGGACAGGGTCCGGGGAGCTGTTTTTT. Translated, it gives CASSLRTGSGELFF.

CDR3 DNA sequence: TGTGCCAGCAGTGATCATCAGCCCCAGCATTTT. Protein sequence: CASSDHQPQHF. This chain connects TRBV6-4 to TRBJ1-5, with D unresolved. Germline V gene lookup returns CDR1 MRHNA and CDR2 SNTAGT. V was clipped by 3 bases and J by 5 bases, with 2 bases between them. The CDR3 extends over 11 amino acids.

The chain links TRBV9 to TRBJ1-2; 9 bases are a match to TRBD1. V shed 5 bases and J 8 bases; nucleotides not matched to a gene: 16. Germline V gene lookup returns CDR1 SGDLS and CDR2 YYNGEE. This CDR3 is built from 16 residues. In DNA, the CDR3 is TGTGCCAGCAGTCCCCCGGGACAGGGATCCTTCGACGGCTACACCTTC. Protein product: CASSPPGQGSFDGYTF.

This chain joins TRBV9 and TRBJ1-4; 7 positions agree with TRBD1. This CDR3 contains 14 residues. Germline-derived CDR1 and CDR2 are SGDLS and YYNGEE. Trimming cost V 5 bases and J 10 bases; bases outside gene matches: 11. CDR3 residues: CASRAGQGDGKLFF. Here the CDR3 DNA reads TGTGCCAGCAGAGCCGGGCAGGGGGATGGAAAACTGTTTTTT.

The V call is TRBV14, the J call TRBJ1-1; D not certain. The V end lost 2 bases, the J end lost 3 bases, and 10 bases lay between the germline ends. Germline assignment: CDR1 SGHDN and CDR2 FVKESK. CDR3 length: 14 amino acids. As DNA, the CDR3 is TGTGCCAGCAGCCAAAACGCGGGCGACACTGAAGCTTTCTTT. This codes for CASSQNAGDTEAFF.

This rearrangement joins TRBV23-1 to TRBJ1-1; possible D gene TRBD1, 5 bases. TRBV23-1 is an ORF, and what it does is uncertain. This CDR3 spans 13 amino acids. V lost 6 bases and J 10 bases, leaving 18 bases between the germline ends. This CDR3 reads CASSQRSQARAFF. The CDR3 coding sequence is TGCGCCAGCAGCCAACGGTCACAGGCGAGAGCTTTCTTT.

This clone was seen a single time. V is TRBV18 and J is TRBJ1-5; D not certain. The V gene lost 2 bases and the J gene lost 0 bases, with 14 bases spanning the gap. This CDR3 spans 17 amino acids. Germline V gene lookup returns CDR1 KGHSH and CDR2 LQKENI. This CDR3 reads CASSPFPRGVSNQPQHF. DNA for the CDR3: TGTGCCAGCTCACCATTCCCCCGGGGTGTTAGCAATCAGCCCCAGCATTTT.

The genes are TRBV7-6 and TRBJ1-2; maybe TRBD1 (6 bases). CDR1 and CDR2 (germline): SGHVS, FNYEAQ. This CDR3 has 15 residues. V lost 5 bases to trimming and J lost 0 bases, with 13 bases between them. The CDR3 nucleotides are TGTGCCAGCAGCAAGACAGGAGCTCCTAACTATGGCTACACCTTC. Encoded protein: CASSKTGAPNYGYTF.

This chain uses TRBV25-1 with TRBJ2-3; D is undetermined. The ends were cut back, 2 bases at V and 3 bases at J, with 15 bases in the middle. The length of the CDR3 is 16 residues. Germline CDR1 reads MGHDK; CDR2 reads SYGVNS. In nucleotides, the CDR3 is TGTGCCAGCAGTGAAGGGTTCAGGCTACAGACAGATACGCAGTATTTT. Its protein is CASSEGFRLQTDTQYF.

CDR3: CASSFRAGAYEQYF. Written as DNA, the CDR3 is TGTGCCAGCAGTTTTCGGGCAGGCGCGTACGAGCAGTACTTC. The V call is TRBV25-1, the J call TRBJ2-7; no clear D gene. The CDR3 totals 14 residues. Trimming took 5 bases from V and 4 from J, leaving 15 bases between them. Per the germline V gene, CDR1 is MGHDK and CDR2 is SYGVNS.

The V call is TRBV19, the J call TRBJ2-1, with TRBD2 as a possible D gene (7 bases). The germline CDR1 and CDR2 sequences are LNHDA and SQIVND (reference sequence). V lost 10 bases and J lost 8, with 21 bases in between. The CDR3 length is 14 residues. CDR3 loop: CATRGGGPWDEQFF. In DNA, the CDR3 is TGTGCCACCAGGGGCGGGGGCCCTTGGGATGAGCAGTTCTTC. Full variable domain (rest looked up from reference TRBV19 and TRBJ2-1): DGGITQSPKYLFRKEGQNVTLSCEQNLNHDAMYWYRQDPGQGLRLIYYSQIVNDFQKGDIAEGYSVSREKKESFPLTVTSAQKNPTAFYLCATRGGGPWDEQFFGPGTRLTVL.

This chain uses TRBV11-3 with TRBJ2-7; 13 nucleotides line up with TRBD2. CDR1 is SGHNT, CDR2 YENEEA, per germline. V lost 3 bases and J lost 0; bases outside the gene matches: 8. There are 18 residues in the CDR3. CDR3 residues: CASSFRLAGGAISYEQYF. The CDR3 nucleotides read TGTGCCAGCAGCTTCAGACTAGCGGGGGGAGCGATCTCCTACGAGCAGTACTTC.

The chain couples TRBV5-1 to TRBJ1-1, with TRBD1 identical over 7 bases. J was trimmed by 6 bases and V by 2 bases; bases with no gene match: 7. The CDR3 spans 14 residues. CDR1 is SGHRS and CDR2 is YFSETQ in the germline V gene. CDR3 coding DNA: TGCGCCAGCAGCTTTGACAGGGTTTCCGCTGAAGCTTTCTTT. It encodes CASSFDRVSAEAFF.

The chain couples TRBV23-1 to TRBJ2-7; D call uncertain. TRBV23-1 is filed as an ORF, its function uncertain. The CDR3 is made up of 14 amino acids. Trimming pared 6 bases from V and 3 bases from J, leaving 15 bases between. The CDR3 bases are TGCGCCAGCAGCTCTTTTCTCACAAGCTACGAGCAGTACTTC. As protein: CASSSFLTSYEQYF.